This T cell receptor beta chain was documented in a study of cytomegalovirus exposure and HLA in healthy donors. General study results and limits: Rare TCR sequences predominated, though certain public TCRs were found in many donors. One later analysis, an examination of the approximately 130 validation repertoires, found that first-cohort TCR clusters tended to co-occur in them. Specificity for CMV antigens was confirmed in vitro for a few of the CMV-associated chains.

Only in-frame clones appear in the TCRdb table, and some are missing; sequencing was by immunoSEQ multiplex PCR. Seen here are about 73,000 clones, approximately 95% observed once, and the top ten hold around 3.2%. Germline assignment: CDR1 LGHNA and CDR2 YNFKEQ. This CDR3 region has 15 residues. Between the trimmed V and J ends, which lost 0 bases and 2 bases, there was a span of 10 bases. To note about this clone: The antigen is not known.

This chain joins TRBV4-2 and TRBJ2-5, with D perhaps TRBD1 (6 bases). The sequence was obtained from a man between 18 and 35 years old in good health and CMV-seronegative. The sequencing input was PBMCs. CDR3 coding DNA: TGTGCCAGCAGCCAAGATCGAGGGGGTCAAGAGACCCAGTACTTC. This gives the protein CASSQDRGGQETQYF.